This is a list of T cell receptor beta chains from one sample in a study of cytomegalovirus exposure and HLA in healthy donors. TCRdb's copy holds only in-frame clones and misses some; the assay was immunoSEQ multiplex PCR. The sample lists 150,000 to 200,000 clones; approximately 85% were seen once. Sequences were obtained from PBMCs. The receptors were gathered from a woman under 30 in good health and CMV-seronegative. Both conserved end residues are part of each CDR3. D genes are given only for firm matches. Size values are once, few and many counts, or a class for expanded clones, and some rows have none.

few,TRBJ1-4,NA,TRBV6-1,TGTGCCAGCTTCGGGGGGAGCGATGAAAAACTGTTTTTT,CASFGGSDEKLFF
NA,TRBJ1-2,TRBD1,TRBV27,TGTGCCAGCAGTACCCGGACAGGGCATGGCTACACCTTC,CASSTRTGHGYTF
NA,TRBJ2-1,TRBD2,TRBV9,TGTGCCAGCAGTGTCTCACTAGCGCGGGTTTACAATGAGCAGTTCTTC,CASSVSLARVYNEQFF
few,TRBJ1-5,NA,TRBV19,TGTGCCAGTAGTATTCCCGACTCAGGGGATAGCAATCAGCCCCAGCATTTT,CASSIPDSGDSNQPQHF
few,TRBJ1-1,NA,TRBV19,TGTGCCAGTAGTCAGGGTCGGACTGAAGCTTTCTTT,CASSQGRTEAFF
NA,TRBJ2-1,TRBD2,TRBV5-1,TGCGCCAGCGGGAGTTGGGGGGGGGTGAATGAGCAGTTCTTC,CASGSWGGVNEQFF
NA,TRBJ2-1,TRBD2,TRBV9,TGTGCCAGCAGCGTAGTGGGACGGGAGGTCGATGAGCAGTTCTTC,CASSVVGREVDEQFF
NA,TRBJ1-1,NA,TRBV27,TGTGCCAGCAGCTACAGGGAAGACACTGAAGCTTTCTTT,CASSYREDTEAFF
NA,TRBJ2-1,TRBD1,TRBV2,TGTGCCAGCAGCGCCGGGACAGTAGTATACAATGAGCAGTTCTTC,CASSAGTVVYNEQFF
NA,TRBJ1-1,TRBD1,TRBV19,TGTGCCAGTAGTATAGGACAGGGAAGCACTGAAGCTTTCTTT,CASSIGQGSTEAFF
NA,TRBJ1-2,NA,TRBV18,TGTGCCAGCTCACCACCTTTGTTATATGGCTACACCTTC,CASSPPLLYGYTF
NA,TRBJ2-1,TRBD2,TRBV6-1,TGTGCCAGCAGTGAGGGGACTAGCGGTATTCGTGAGCAGTTCTTC,CASSEGTSGIREQFF
NA,TRBJ2-1,NA,TRBV11-2,TGTGCCAGCAACCCCGCCAGGGCCGTGCCCCGGGACAATGAGCAGTTCTTC,CASNPARAVPRDNEQFF
NA,TRBJ2-6,TRBD1,TRBV6-5,TGTGCCAGCACAGACAGGGTCTCCGGGGCCAACGTCCTGACTTTC,CASTDRVSGANVLTF
NA,TRBJ2-1,NA,TRBV4-2,TGTGCCAGCAGCCAAGAATCGGGGTATGTAGCGTTCTTC,CASSQESGYVAFF
NA,TRBJ2-7,TRBD1,TRBV19,TGTGCCAGTAGTTTGGGGACAGGGAAAAGGCAGGGCTACGAGCAGTACTTC,CASSLGTGKRQGYEQYF
NA,TRBJ2-1,TRBD1,TRBV18,TGTGCCAGCTCACCCTTGGGACAGGGCTCCTACAATGAGCAGTTCTTC,CASSPLGQGSYNEQFF
NA,TRBJ1-1,NA,TRBV27,TGTGCCAGCAGTTTTCAGGGAGGCACTGAAGCTTTCTTT,CASSFQGGTEAFF
NA,TRBJ1-1,NA,TRBV5-1,TGCGCCAGCAGCCGGGGGGGAGGGAAGATGAACACTGAAGCTTTCTTT,CASSRGGGKMNTEAFF
NA,TRBJ1-5,TRBD1,TRBV29-1,TGCAGCGTTAGGGCAGGGGGCGATGGCAATCAGCCCCAGCATTTT,CSVRAGGDGNQPQHF
NA,TRBJ2-7,NA,TRBV29-1,TGTAGCGTTGAAACGGGGTCGGCCCACGAGCAGTACTTC,CSVETGSAHEQYF
NA,TRBJ1-5,NA,TRBV7-9,TGTTCCATAGGACTGGGCAATCAGCCCCAGCATTTT,CSIGLGNQPQHF
NA,TRBJ1-4,NA,TRBV18,TGTGCCAGCTCACCACCTCATGACGACAGAGCTGAAAAACTGTTTTTT,CASSPPHDDRAEKLFF
NA,TRBJ2-7,NA,TRBV5-4,TGTGCCAGCAGCCCCTATTCCAACGCCGTAAGCTCCTACGAGCAGTACTTC,CASSPYSNAVSSYEQYF
NA,TRBJ1-2,TRBD1,TRBV10-3,TGTGCCATCAGGGGGGACAGTATCCCGTCTAGCTATGGCTACACCTTC,CAIRGDSIPSSYGYTF
NA,TRBJ1-1,NA,TRBV7-9,TGTGCCAGCATCGGAGGGATAACAAGAACTGAAGCTTTCTTT,CASIGGITRTEAFF
few,TRBJ1-4,TRBD1,TRBV5-5,TGTGCCAGCAGCCTACAGGGGCCTAATGAAAAACTGTTTTTT,CASSLQGPNEKLFF
NA,TRBJ2-5,NA,TRBV2,TGTGCCAGCAGTGTCGACAGGTACCAAGAGACCCAGTACTTC,CASSVDRYQETQYF
NA,TRBJ2-5,TRBD1,TRBV7-9,TGTGCCAGCAGCTCCAGGAACCGGGACAGCCAAGAGACCCAGTACTTC,CASSSRNRDSQETQYF
NA,TRBJ2-7,NA,TRBV30,TGTGCCTGGAGTGTTACCCTAAGGGGCTACGAGCAGTACTTC,CAWSVTLRGYEQYF
NA,TRBJ2-7,NA,TRBV6-1,TGTGCCAGCAGGGTGGGGGGCGAGCAGTACTTC,CASRVGGEQYF
NA,TRBJ1-3,TRBD1,TRBV18,TGTGCCAGCTCAACGGGGACAGGGCCCGGAAACACCATATATTTT,CASSTGTGPGNTIYF
NA,TRBJ2-2,NA,TRBV6-4,TGTGCCAGCCGCGTTGGGGACTTTAACACCGGGGAGCTGTTTTTT,CASRVGDFNTGELFF
NA,TRBJ1-4,TRBD1,TRBV4-1,TGCGCCAGCAGCCAAGCTCTCCAGACAGGGGGCGAAAGGGAAAAACTGTTTTTT,CASSQALQTGGEREKLFF
NA,TRBJ1-2,TRBD1,TRBV6-1,TGTGCCAGCATTTCCCGGGACAGGGGTTATGGCTACACCTTC,CASISRDRGYGYTF
NA,TRBJ1-1,NA,TRBV27,TGTGCCAGCAGACATCAGATGAACACTGAAGCTTTCTTT,CASRHQMNTEAFF
once,TRBJ1-6,NA,TRBV7-9,TGTGCCAGCAGCTTAAATCCCACAGGGCCGGATTCACCCCTCCACTTT,CASSLNPTGPDSPLHF
NA,TRBJ2-2,NA,TRBV7-8,TGTGCCAGCAGCTTAGTTAACAGGGCGAACACCGGGGAGCTGTTTTTT,CASSLVNRANTGELFF
NA,TRBJ2-2,TRBD2,TRBV7-9,TGTGCCAGCAGCTTAGTGGCTAGCGGGGGCGACACCGGGGAGCTGTTTTTT,CASSLVASGGDTGELFF
few,TRBJ1-5,TRBD1,TRBV4-1,TGCGCCAGCAGCCAGGGGACAGGGGGCAATCAGCCCCAGCATTTT,CASSQGTGGNQPQHF
few,TRBJ1-1,NA,TRBV6-1,TGTGCCAGCAGTGTGAGGCTAAGGGGGAACACTGAAGCTTTCTTT,CASSVRLRGNTEAFF
NA,TRBJ2-5,NA,TRBV11-2,TGTGCCAGCAGCCCGGGTGAACTCCGCGAGACCCAGTACTTC,CASSPGELRETQYF
NA,TRBJ1-2,NA,TRBV18,TGTGCCAGCTCACCACGGGGGGAGAACTATGGCTACACCTTC,CASSPRGENYGYTF
once,TRBJ2-7,NA,TRBV7-9,TGTGCCAGCAGCGTGACTGAAGGGCAGTACTTC,CASSVTEGQYF
NA,TRBJ2-1,NA,TRBV6-6,TGTGCCAGCACCTTTGCCCCCGGGTTGAATGAGCAGTTCTTC,CASTFAPGLNEQFF
NA,TRBJ2-1,TRBD1,TRBV7-9,TGTGCCAGCAGCTTAGCACAGGGGGTACGCAATGAGCAGTTCTTC,CASSLAQGVRNEQFF
NA,TRBJ1-3,TRBD1,TRBV5-1,TGCGCCAGCAGCTGGGGGGACAGGGAGAATGGAAACACCATATATTTT,CASSWGDRENGNTIYF
NA,TRBJ1-2,TRBD1,TRBV15,TGTGCCACCAAGGGACAGGGGACGACTGGCTACACCTTC,CATKGQGTTGYTF
NA,TRBJ2-2,TRBD1,TRBV13,TGTGCCAGCAGCTTGGGGAAGAACAGGGGAGCCGGGGAGCTGTTTTTT,CASSLGKNRGAGELFF
NA,TRBJ1-4,TRBD1,TRBV2,TGTGCCACGAACCCGGGACAGGGTCGGCCTAATGAAAAACTGTTTTTT,CATNPGQGRPNEKLFF
NA,TRBJ2-5,NA,TRBV7-2,TGTGCCAGCAGCTTCTTTCTTGAGACCCAGTACTTC,CASSFFLETQYF
NA,TRBJ2-2,NA,TRBV28,TGTGCCAGCAGTTGGGGGGGGGCAAACACCGGGGAGCTGTTTTTT,CASSWGGANTGELFF
NA,TRBJ2-3,TRBD2,TRBV7-2,TGTGCCAGCAGCTTCCTAGCGGGAGGGCCAGATACGCAGTATTTT,CASSFLAGGPDTQYF
once,TRBJ2-1,TRBD1,TRBV9,TGTGCCAGCAGCCAGACAGGGGACAATGAGCAGTTCTTC,CASSQTGDNEQFF
NA,TRBJ2-2,NA,TRBV25-1,TGTGCCAGCAAGGAGGGTTTACTAAACACCGGGGAGCTGTTTTTT,CASKEGLLNTGELFF
NA,TRBJ1-4,NA,TRBV5-1,TGCGCCAGCAGCGAAGCCAGGAACGAAAAACTGTTTTTT,CASSEARNEKLFF
NA,TRBJ2-7,TRBD1,TRBV28,TGTGCCAGCAGATATACAGGGGGCGTAAAGTCCTACGAGCAGTACTTC,CASRYTGGVKSYEQYF
once,TRBJ2-1,NA,TRBV7-2,TGTGCCAGCAGCCCCGACCGGGACAACTACAATGAGCAGTTCTTC,CASSPDRDNYNEQFF
NA,TRBJ2-1,TRBD1,TRBV5-6,TGTGCCAGCAGGTCCAGGGGGATATACAATGAGCAGTTCTTC,CASRSRGIYNEQFF